The present entry profiles one T cell receptor beta chain with its context. The table came from immunoSEQ multiplex PCR; TCRdb's copy has only in-frame clones and leaves some out. The repertoire holds 75,000 to 85,000 clones, with 88% as singletons. The data derive from a study of blood T cell repertoires in COVID-19. The source of this sequence is a man between 45 and 60 years old with active COVID-19. Sequencing was done on a sample of peripheral blood.

The CDR3 DNA reads as TGTGCCAGCACCCCAGGGTTGGGCACTGAAGCTTTCTTT. It specifies CASTPGLGTEAFF. This sequence joins TRBV9 and TRBJ1-1; weak D call: TRBD1 (5 bases). Germline values: CDR1 SGDLS, CDR2 YYNGEE. Between the trimmed V and J ends, which lost 6 bases and 4 bases, there was a span of 13 bases. The CDR3 consists of 13 residues.